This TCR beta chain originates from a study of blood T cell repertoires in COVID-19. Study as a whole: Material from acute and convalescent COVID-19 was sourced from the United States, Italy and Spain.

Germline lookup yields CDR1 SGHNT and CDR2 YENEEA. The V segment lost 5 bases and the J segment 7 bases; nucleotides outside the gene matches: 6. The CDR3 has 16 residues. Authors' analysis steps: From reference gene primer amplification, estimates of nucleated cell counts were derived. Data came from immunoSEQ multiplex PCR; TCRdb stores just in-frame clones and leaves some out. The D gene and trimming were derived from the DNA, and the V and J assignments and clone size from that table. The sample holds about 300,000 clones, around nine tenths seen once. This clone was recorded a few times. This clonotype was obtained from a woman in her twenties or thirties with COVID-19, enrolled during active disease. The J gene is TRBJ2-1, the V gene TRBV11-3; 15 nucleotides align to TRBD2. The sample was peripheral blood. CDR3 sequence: CASSKWTSGGENEQFF. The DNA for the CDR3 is TGTGCCAGCAGCAAATGGACTAGCGGGGGGGAAAATGAGCAGTTCTTC.